Below, 32 T cell receptor beta chains from the same sample are listed, as sequenced in a study of cytomegalovirus exposure and HLA in healthy donors. Primers: 60 Vbeta forward and 13 Jbeta reverse. TCRdb's table, derived via immunoSEQ multiplex PCR, lists solely in-frame clones and lacks some. The sample gives roughly 120,000 clones, about 73% of which show up once; just under 8.5% is in the top ten. Sequenced material: PBMCs. These receptor sequences come from a woman in her thirties or forties in good health and CMV-seropositive.

The chain uses TRBV27 and TRBJ2-1, with no clear D. Germline V gene data show CDR1 as MNHEY and CDR2 as SMNVEV (reference sequence). The length of the CDR3 is 16 residues. Trimming cost V 6 bases and J 0 bases, with 15 bases left between them. The CDR3 sequence is CASRPPPNYSYNEQFF. The DNA for the CDR3 is TGTGCCAGCAGACCCCCGCCGAACTACTCCTACAATGAGCAGTTCTTC.

The chain links TRBV9 to TRBJ1-4; the match to TRBD1 covers 10 bases. With V trimmed by 3 bases and J by 5 bases, 4 bases remained unmatched. Germline values: CDR1 SGDLS, CDR2 YYNGEE. The CDR3 contains 15 residues. As DNA, the CDR3 is TGTGCCAGCAGCGGGGACAGGGGCGGCAATGAAAAACTGTTTTTT. Amino acid sequence: CASSGDRGGNEKLFF. Full variable domain (outside the CDR3, taken from reference TRBV9 and TRBJ1-4): DSGVTQTPKHLITATGQRVTLRCSPRSGDLSVYWYQQSLDQGLQFLIQYYNGEERAKGNILERFSAQQFPDLHSELNLSSLELGDSALYFCASSGDRGGNEKLFFGSGTQLSVL.

The V gene is TRBV5-6, the J gene TRBJ2-3; 7 bases fit TRBD1. The CDR3 length is 19 residues. CDR1 is SGHDT, CDR2 YYEEEE, per germline. V dropped 0 bases and J dropped 2; count of bases not matched to a gene: 15. CDR3 DNA sequence: TGTGCCAGCAGCTTGGGGTCCCTTTGGGACAGAACATCCACAGATACGCAGTATTTT. Translation: CASSLGSLWDRTSTDTQYF.

V gene TRBV7-9 combines with J gene TRBJ2-7, with TRBD1 identical over 7 bases. CDR1 SEHNR and CDR2 FQNEAQ come from the germline V gene (reference sequence). This CDR3 has 14 residues. J was trimmed by 3 bases and V by 3 bases; bases with no gene match: 5. The CDR3 loop is CASSFPGQHYEQYF. The CDR3 coding sequence is TGTGCCAGCAGCTTCCCGGGACAGCACTACGAGCAGTACTTC.

This clone was picked up a small number of times. The CDR3: CASSQDWGQGAPEQYF. The DNA of the CDR3 is TGTGCCAGCAGCCAAGATTGGGGGCAGGGGGCGCCTGAGCAGTACTTC. The rearrangement joins TRBV14 to TRBJ2-7, with 8 bases lining up with TRBD1. V dropped 0 bases and J dropped 7; count of bases not matched to a gene: 11. The CDR3 is 16 residues long. The germline CDR1 and CDR2 sequences are SGHDN and FVKESK. Full variable domain (rest looked up from reference TRBV14 and TRBJ2-7): EAGVTQFPSHSVIEKGQTVTLRCDPISGHDNLYWYRRVMGKEIKFLLHFVKESKQDESGMPNNRFLAERTGGTYSTLKVQPAELEDSGVYFCASSQDWGQGAPEQYFGPGTRLTVT.

The chain's CDR3 is CASTLGQGGEKLFF. The DNA of the CDR3 is TGTGCCAGCACTTTGGGACAGGGTGGCGAAAAACTGTTTTTT. V and J are TRBV25-1 and TRBJ1-4; the match to TRBD1 covers 9 bases. V lost 7 bases and J lost 8; bases outside the gene matches: 8. In germline, CDR1 is MGHDK, CDR2 SYGVNS. The CDR3 runs to 14 residues.

The chain combines TRBV2 with TRBJ1-6; D call uncertain. Germline CDR1 reads SNHLY; CDR2 reads FYNNEI. This CDR3 is 16 amino acids long. V lost 6 bases and J 7 bases, leaving 19 bases between the germline ends. The CDR3 coding sequence is TGTGCCAGCAGAGCTACTACATCCTCCTGGAATTCACCCCTCCACTTT. This sequence encodes CASRATTSSWNSPLHF. The whole variable domain, filled in from reference TRBV2 and TRBJ1-6, reads EPEVTQTPSHQVTQMGQEVILRCVPISNHLYFYWYRQILGQKVEFLVSFYNNEISEKSEIFDDQFSVERPDGSNFTLKIRSTKLEDSAMYFCASRATTSSWNSPLHFGNGTRLTVT.

The CDR3 here is CASSPTGVNEKLFF. The CDR3 nucleotides are TGTGCCAGCAGTCCTACAGGGGTTAATGAAAAACTGTTTTTT. This sequence joins TRBV6-1 and TRBJ1-4, with 7 nucleotides matching TRBD1. The CDR3 totals 14 residues. V lost 5 bases, J lost 4 bases, and 4 bases stayed unmatched. Per the germline V gene, CDR1 is MNHNS and CDR2 is SASEGT.

The chain links TRBV4-1 to TRBJ2-5, with D possibly being TRBD2 (5 bases). The CDR3 sequence is 16 residues long. V was trimmed by 0 bases and J by 0 bases, leaving 11 bases between them. From germline, CDR1 is MGHRA and CDR2 YSYEKL. The CDR3 loop is CASSQESGGYQETQYF. CDR3 nucleotide sequence: TGCGCCAGCAGCCAAGAGTCAGGAGGTTACCAAGAGACCCAGTACTTC.

The chain employs TRBV9 and TRBJ2-7, with a tentative D call TRBD1 (5 bases). CDR3 length: 14 residues. Germline loops: CDR1 SGDLS, CDR2 YYNGEE. With 4 bases removed from V and 2 bases from J, the gap between germline ends came to 13 bases. As DNA, the CDR3 is TGTGCCAGCAGCCTCTCGGCAGGGCCCTACGAGCAGTACTTC. Translated: CASSLSAGPYEQYF.

This clone was observed a handful of times. V is TRBV7-9 and J is TRBJ2-7, with D possibly being TRBD1 (6 bases). The ends were cut back, 3 bases at V and 7 bases at J, with 19 bases in the middle. The CDR3 has 15 residues. The germline V gene encodes CDR1 SEHNR and CDR2 FQNEAQ (reference sequence). DNA of the CDR3: TGTGCCAGCAGCTTTCCCCGTCCAGGGGTGGAAGAGCAGTACTTC. It codes for CASSFPRPGVEEQYF.

This clone was observed a few times. The genes are TRBV11-2 and TRBJ1-2; a possible D gene is TRBD1 (5 bases). The CDR3 sequence is 15 residues long. Trimming cost V 6 bases and J 7 bases, with 21 bases left between them. The germline gives CDR1 SGHAT, CDR2 FQNNGV. CDR3 loop: CASRDPGRGLGGYTF. The CDR3 DNA reads TGTGCCAGCAGAGACCCCGGAAGGGGCCTAGGTGGCTACACCTTC.

The chain combines TRBV7-9 with TRBJ2-5; a possible D gene is TRBD1 (5 bases). The V gene lost 6 bases and the J gene lost 5 bases, with 13 bases spanning the gap. Germline assignment: CDR1 SEHNR and CDR2 FQNEAQ (reference sequence). This CDR3 comprises 13 residues. CDR3 DNA: TGTGCCAGCAGAAGGGGCAGTATGGAGACCCAGTACTTC. Translating gives CASRRGSMETQYF. The variable domain in full, completed from reference TRBV7-9 and TRBJ2-5, reads DTGVSQNPRHKITKRGQNVTFRCDPISEHNRLYWYRQTLGQGPEFLTYFQNEAQLEKSRLLSDRFSAERPKGSFSTLEIQRTEQGDSAMYLCASRRGSMETQYFGPGTRLLVL.

This clone was observed a handful of times. Other DNA sequences in this sample translate to the same CDR3. For the CDR3, the DNA is TGCGCCAGCAGCTCCGACAGGGGGCAGACTGAAGCTTTCTTT. Its protein is CASSSDRGQTEAFF. The V call is TRBV5-1, the J call TRBJ1-1, with TRBD1 matching 10 bases. The junction had 4 bases not matched to a gene; V was cut back by 3 bases and J by 5 bases. This CDR3 has 14 amino acids. Germline CDR1 is SGHRS and CDR2 is YFSETQ.

The chain recombines TRBV5-5 with TRBJ1-1; D might be TRBD1 (5 bases). Germline values: CDR1 SGHKS, CDR2 YYEKEE (reference sequence). The CDR3 is 16 residues long. Trimming removed 4 bases at V and 0 bases at J, with 16 bases between. CDR3 nucleotides: TGTGCCAGCAGCCAGGCCCGACAGAGTATGAACACTGAAGCTTTCTTT. Translated: CASSQARQSMNTEAFF.

This clone was recorded a few times. This chain joins TRBV5-1 and TRBJ1-1; D unclear. V was clipped by 2 bases and J by 1 base, with 18 bases between them. The CDR3 is made up of 17 amino acids. CDR1 SGHRS and CDR2 YFSETQ come from the germline V gene. CDR3 DNA: TGCGCCAGCAGCTTCCCGACGGAGGGCCACCGGAACACTGAAGCTTTCTTT. It yields the protein CASSFPTEGHRNTEAFF.

The rearrangement joins TRBV20-1 to TRBJ2-5; D is unresolved. CDR1 and CDR2 from the germline V gene are DFQATT and SNEGSKA (reference sequence). Trimming took 5 bases from V and 0 from J, leaving 4 bases between them. The CDR3 sequence is 11 residues long. The CDR3 DNA follows: TGCAGTGCTTCGTACCAAGAGACCCAGTACTTC. It specifies CSASYQETQYF.

The chain has TRBV7-9 and TRBJ1-4; D gene ambiguous. The CDR3 runs 15 residues. Germline CDR1 and CDR2: SEHNR and FQNEAQ (reference sequence). Trimming removed 0 bases at V and 7 bases at J, with 12 bases between. The CDR3 bases are TGTGCCAGCAGCTTAGCGCGGGGAGAGAGTGAAAAACTGTTTTTT. This codes for CASSLARGESEKLFF.

The chain recombines TRBV15 with TRBJ1-1, with 8 positions matching TRBD1. Trimming at V came to 4 bases and at J to 0 bases, leaving 4 bases not matched to a gene. The CDR3 is 15 amino acids. The germline V gene has CDR1 LNHNV and CDR2 YYDKDF (reference sequence). The CDR3 DNA follows: TGTGCCACCAGCAAAGACAGGGGAGTGAACACTGAAGCTTTCTTT. Residues: CATSKDRGVNTEAFF.

J is TRBJ1-1 and V is TRBV11-2; D gene uncertain. Germline CDR1 is SGHAT and CDR2 is FQNNGV. Trimming cost V 4 bases and J 1 base, with 13 bases left between them. This CDR3 contains 15 residues. The CDR3: CASSSPGRQNTEAFF. The CDR3, as DNA: TGTGCCAGCAGCTCTCCCGGCCGACAGAACACTGAAGCTTTCTTT.

In its sample, this clone was seen a few times. V usage is TRBV7-3 and J usage is TRBJ2-5, with 9 bases lining up with TRBD1. Germline CDR1 reads SGHTA; CDR2 reads FQGTGA. This CDR3 spans 15 amino acids. The V segment lost 0 bases and the J segment 9 bases; nucleotides outside the gene matches: 8. The CDR3 nucleotides are TGTGCCAGCAGCTTAACACAGGGGGCCTACCAGGCCCAGTACTTC. Encoded protein: CASSLTQGAYQAQYF.

The chain carries TRBV5-4 and TRBJ2-2; 7 nucleotides match TRBD1. There are 15 residues in the CDR3. V dropped 1 base and J dropped 7; count of bases not matched to a gene: 7. The V gene's germline CDR1 is SGHNT and CDR2 YYREEE (reference sequence). The CDR3 sequence: CASSLLRGRGGELFF. CDR3 in DNA: TGTGCCAGCAGCTTGTTAAGGGGGCGAGGCGGGGAGCTGTTTTTT.

The chain is built from TRBV7-2 and TRBJ2-1; the match to TRBD1 covers 7 bases. J gave up 1 base and V 9 bases, and 3 bases lay outside the gene matches. The CDR3 runs 13 residues. Per germline, CDR1 SGHTA and CDR2 FQGNSA. CDR3 coding DNA: TGTGCCAGTAAACAGGGGTCCTACAATGAGCAGTTCTTC. It yields the protein CASKQGSYNEQFF.

This rearrangement joins TRBV11-2 to TRBJ1-1, with D possibly TRBD1 on 6 matching bases. Trimming took 3 bases from V and 4 from J, leaving 15 bases between them. Germline CDR1 is SGHAT and CDR2 is FQNNGV. This CDR3 is built from 15 residues. The CDR3 reads CASSFLGALGTEAFF. The CDR3 DNA sequence: TGTGCCAGCAGCTTTCTGGGGGCACTGGGCACTGAAGCTTTCTTT.

This clone was seen a single time. The chain is built from TRBV7-2 and TRBJ2-7; possible D gene TRBD1, 6 bases. The CDR3 length is 14 residues. Trimming shortened V by 3 bases and J by 6 bases, and 15 bases separated the two germline ends. The germline V gene has CDR1 SGHTA and CDR2 FQGNSA. This chain's CDR3 is CASSFGTNGGEQYF. The CDR3 bases are TGTGCCAGCAGCTTCGGGACAAATGGGGGCGAGCAGTACTTC. The entire variable domain, with the rest obtained from reference TRBV7-2 and TRBJ2-7, is as follows: GAGVSQSPSNKVTEKGKDVELRCDPISGHTALYWYRQSLGQGLEFLIYFQGNSAPDKSGLPSDRFSAERTGGSVSTLTIQRTQQEDSAVYLCASSFGTNGGEQYFGPGTRLTVT.

V and J are TRBV15 and TRBJ2-1; D may be TRBD1 (5 bases). Germline V gene sequence: CDR1 LNHNV, CDR2 YYDKDF (reference sequence). V dropped 6 bases and J dropped 4 bases, with 7 bases sitting between them. This CDR3 has 12 amino acids. The CDR3 bases are TGTGCCACCAGTCGACAGTACAATGAGCAGTTCTTC. Translation: CATSRQYNEQFF. Variable domain in full (rest from reference TRBV15 and TRBJ2-1): DAMVIQNPRYQVTQFGKPVTLSCSQTLNHNVMYWYQQKSSQAPKLLFHYYDKDFNNEADTPDNFQSRRPNTSFCFLDIRSPGLGDTAMYLCATSRQYNEQFFGPGTRLTVL.

On this clone itself: The same CDR3 is also encoded by other DNA sequences in this sample. The chain recombines TRBV7-9 with TRBJ2-1, with D tentatively TRBD2 (7 bases). The V and J ends lost 0 bases and 6 bases respectively, with 9 bases between them. The germline gives CDR1 SEHNR, CDR2 FQNEAQ (reference sequence). The CDR3 runs 14 residues. This CDR3 is CASSLAGGPNEQFF. In nucleotides, the CDR3 is TGTGCCAGCAGCTTAGCGGGGGGGCCCAATGAGCAGTTCTTC.

V is TRBV5-1 and J is TRBJ2-1; TRBD2 agrees at 11 bases. The CDR3 is 19 amino acids. In germline, CDR1 is SGHRS, CDR2 YFSETQ. The V segment lost 0 bases and the J segment 0 bases; nucleotides outside the gene matches: 8. The CDR3 spells CASSLATSGGRSSYNEQFF. Here the CDR3 DNA reads TGCGCCAGCAGCTTGGCAACTAGCGGGGGCCGCAGCTCCTACAATGAGCAGTTCTTC.

J is TRBJ1-2 and V is TRBV14; D is uncertain. The germline V gene has CDR1 SGHDN and CDR2 FVKESK. The CDR3 has 11 amino acids. V gave up 6 bases and J gave up 3 bases, with 5 bases separating them. CDR3 coding DNA: TGTGCCAGCAGTCGGGACTATGGCTACACCTTC. This codes for CASSRDYGYTF.

DNA of the CDR3: TGTGCCAGCAGTTTTGAAGGATCGGGGGGCTACACCTTC. This gives the protein CASSFEGSGGYTF. The chain carries TRBV27 and TRBJ1-2; D call uncertain. CDR3 length: 13 residues. V was shortened by 3 bases and J by 8 bases, with 13 bases between the two germline ends. Germline values: CDR1 MNHEY, CDR2 SMNVEV (reference sequence).

The chain joins TRBV7-2 to TRBJ1-1; possible D gene TRBD1, 5 bases. The germline gives CDR1 SGHTA, CDR2 FQGNSA. This CDR3 has 14 residues. Trimming cost V 1 base and J 9 bases, with 15 bases left between them. The CDR3 loop reads CASSLGGSGLKAFF. Here the CDR3 DNA reads TGTGCCAGCAGCTTAGGGGGCTCGGGTCTAAAAGCTTTCTTT.

The chain couples TRBV5-1 to TRBJ1-6, with a weak D call TRBD1 (5 bases). The V end was cut by 4 bases, the J end by 1 base, with 12 bases between. Germline loops: CDR1 SGHRS, CDR2 YFSETQ. This CDR3 is 16 amino acids long. CDR3 protein: CASSESQGSYNSPLHF. CDR3 nucleotide sequence: TGCGCCAGCAGCGAAAGCCAGGGTTCCTATAATTCACCCCTCCACTTT.